These 14 T cell receptor beta chains share one sample of origin, sequenced in a study of cytomegalovirus exposure and HLA in healthy donors. Sequencing used immunoSEQ multiplex PCR; TCRdb keeps in-frame clones, though not all of them. The profile shows 140,000 or so clones, roughly 90% of them singletons. The sample consisted of PBMCs. Receptors were obtained from a man aged 18 to 29 in good health and CMV-seropositive.

The chain uses TRBV25-1 and TRBJ2-1; 10 bases align to TRBD2. This CDR3 has 16 residues. CDR1 is MGHDK and CDR2 is SYGVNS in the germline V gene. The V and J ends lost 3 bases and 3 bases, in that order; junction bases with no gene match: 5. CDR3 DNA sequence: TGTGCCAGCAGTGAGTCCTGGACTAGCGGCTACAATGAGCAGTTCTTC. This gives the protein CASSESWTSGYNEQFF.

This sequence joins TRBV27 and TRBJ2-7; D unclear. The CDR3 loop spans 15 amino acids. Germline V lookup: CDR1 MNHEY, CDR2 SMNVEV (reference sequence). V shed 3 bases and J shed 5 bases, with 17 bases lying between them. CDR3 loop: CASSFKTPSVNEQYF. The CDR3 DNA sequence: TGTGCCAGCAGTTTTAAGACTCCTTCGGTGAACGAGCAGTACTTC.

This sequence joins TRBV19 and TRBJ2-2, with 9 bases identical to TRBD1. Trimming at V came to 7 bases and at J to 5 bases, leaving 8 bases not matched to a gene. The germline CDR1 and CDR2 sequences are LNHDA and SQIVND (reference sequence). The CDR3 has 15 amino acids. As DNA, the CDR3 is TGTGCCAGTAATATGAGACAGGGGGGGACCGGGGAGCTGTTTTTT. Protein: CASNMRQGGTGELFF.

The chain is built from TRBV5-6 and TRBJ1-1, with D perhaps TRBD1 (5 bases). V lost 4 bases and J 6 bases, leaving 19 bases between the germline ends. This CDR3 is 15 amino acids long. The germline V gene encodes CDR1 SGHDT and CDR2 YYEEEE. CDR3 sequence (DNA): TGTGCCAGCAGCCTGGCCGGGGGTCGGGGCGCTGAAGCTTTCTTT. This codes for CASSLAGGRGAEAFF.

The rearrangement joins TRBV18 to TRBJ1-2; maybe TRBD1 (5 bases). CDR1 and CDR2 from the germline V gene are KGHSH and LQKENI. Trimming removed 6 bases from V and 4 bases from J, with 15 bases in between. CDR3 length: 14 residues. This CDR3 reads CASSISQGTYGYTF. CDR3 bases: TGTGCCAGCTCCATTTCTCAGGGTACCTATGGCTACACCTTC.

The chain links TRBV6-1 to TRBJ1-4; perhaps TRBD1 as D (5 bases). CDR3 length: 13 amino acids. V dropped 9 bases and J dropped 4 bases, with 12 bases sitting between them. Germline CDR1 reads MNHNS; CDR2 reads SASEGT. The CDR3 protein is CASQRGGNEKLFF. The DNA of the CDR3 is TGTGCCAGTCAAAGGGGCGGTAATGAAAAACTGTTTTTT.

This clone was counted a few times. The chain carries TRBV19 and TRBJ2-7, with D tentatively TRBD2 (5 bases). Per germline, CDR1 LNHDA and CDR2 SQIVND (reference sequence). V was pared by 3 bases and J by 3 bases, with 12 bases between. This CDR3 is built from 14 residues. CDR3 nucleotides: TGTGCCAGTAGTATTGCGGGCGACTACTACGAGCAGTACTTC. Translating it yields CASSIAGDYYEQYF.

This clone was counted a few times. The chain carries TRBV2 and TRBJ1-5, with 8 bases that match TRBD1. The CDR3 runs 14 residues. The ends lost 4 bases at V and 5 bases at J; junction bases unmatched: 4. Germline V gene lookup returns CDR1 SNHLY and CDR2 FYNNEI. For the CDR3, the DNA is TGTGCCAGCAGTGGCCAGGGGGCCTATCAGCCCCAGCATTTT. Translated: CASSGQGAYQPQHF. The whole variable domain, filled in from reference TRBV2 and TRBJ1-5, reads EPEVTQTPSHQVTQMGQEVILRCVPISNHLYFYWYRQILGQKVEFLVSFYNNEISEKSEIFDDQFSVERPDGSNFTLKIRSTKLEDSAMYFCASSGQGAYQPQHFGDGTRLSIL.

The chain uses TRBV13 and TRBJ1-6; 9 nucleotides line up with TRBD1. Per germline, CDR1 PRHDT and CDR2 FYEKMQ (reference sequence). J lost 4 bases, V lost 3 bases, and 4 bases had no gene match. The CDR3 runs 16 residues. The CDR3 loop reads CASSFRQGDYNSPLHF. The CDR3 region has the DNA TGTGCCAGCAGCTTCCGACAGGGGGATTATAATTCACCCCTCCACTTT.

The chain links TRBV5-1 to TRBJ1-4, with D perhaps matching TRBD1 (5 bases). The V end lost 4 bases, the J end lost 4 bases, and 11 bases lay between the germline ends. CDR1 SGHRS and CDR2 YFSETQ come from the germline V gene. This CDR3 spans 14 amino acids. The CDR3 loop reads CASSRGGDNEKLFF. The CDR3 coding sequence is TGCGCCAGCAGCCGGGGGGGAGATAATGAAAAACTGTTTTTT.

V gene TRBV5-4 combines with J gene TRBJ2-5, with TRBD2 matching over 7 bases. Germline values: CDR1 SGHNT, CDR2 YYREEE (reference sequence). V gave up 2 bases and J gave up 7 bases; unmatched junction bases: 11. This CDR3 is 15 amino acids long. The CDR3 loop is CASSFGAGVLGTQYF. Written as DNA, the CDR3 is TGTGCCAGCAGCTTCGGGGCGGGAGTTTTAGGGACCCAGTACTTC. The full variable domain, completed using reference TRBV5-4 and TRBJ2-5, is ETGVTQSPTHLIKTRGQQVTLRCSSQSGHNTVSWYQQALGQGPQFIFQYYREEENGRGNFPPRFSGLQFPNYSSELNVNALELDDSALYLCASSFGAGVLGTQYFGPGTRLLVL.

This clone has just one count. CDR3 nucleotides: TGCGCCAGCAGCTACACCGGGACTAGCGGGGGAACCTCCTACGAGCAGTACTTC. Protein sequence: CASSYTGTSGGTSYEQYF. V usage is TRBV5-1 and J usage is TRBJ2-7, with TRBD2 matching over 14 bases. The length of the CDR3 is 18 residues. V dropped 3 bases and J dropped 0; count of bases not matched to a gene: 8. The V gene's germline CDR1 is SGHRS and CDR2 YFSETQ.

This rearrangement joins TRBV4-1 to TRBJ2-1, with 8 bases aligning to TRBD1. Losses at the gene ends were 4 bases for V and 10 bases for J; bases not matched to a gene: 12. CDR1 is MGHRA and CDR2 is YSYEKL in the germline V gene. CDR3 size: 15 residues. CDR3: CASSLGQGYGMEQFF. In DNA form, the CDR3 reads TGCGCCAGCAGCCTTGGACAGGGATATGGTATGGAGCAGTTCTTC.

This chain uses TRBV29-1 with TRBJ1-4, with a weak D call TRBD1 (6 bases). The germline V gene has CDR1 SQVTM and CDR2 ANQGSEA. Trimming removed 4 bases at V and 8 bases at J, with 32 bases between. The CDR3 contains 19 residues. This CDR3 is CSVVLFGQQNWGGGEKLFF. CDR3 DNA: TGCAGCGTTGTGTTGTTCGGTCAACAAAACTGGGGAGGGGGAGAAAAACTGTTTTTT.